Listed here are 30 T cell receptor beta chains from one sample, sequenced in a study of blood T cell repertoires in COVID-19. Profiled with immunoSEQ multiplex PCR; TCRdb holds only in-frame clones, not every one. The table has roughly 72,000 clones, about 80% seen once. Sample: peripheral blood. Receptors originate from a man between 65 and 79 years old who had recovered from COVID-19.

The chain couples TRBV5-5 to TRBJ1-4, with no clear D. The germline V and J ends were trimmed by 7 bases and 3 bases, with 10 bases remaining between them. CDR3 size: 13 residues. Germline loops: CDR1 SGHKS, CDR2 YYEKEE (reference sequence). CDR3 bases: TGTGCCAGCGAGCGCGCCTCTAATGAAAAACTGTTTTTT. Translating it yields CASERASNEKLFF. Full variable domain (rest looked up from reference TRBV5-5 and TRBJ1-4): DAGVTQSPTHLIKTRGQQVTLRCSPISGHKSVSWYQQVLGQGPQFIFQYYEKEERGRGNFPDRFSARQFPNYSSELNVNALLLGDSALYLCASERASNEKLFFGSGTQLSVL.

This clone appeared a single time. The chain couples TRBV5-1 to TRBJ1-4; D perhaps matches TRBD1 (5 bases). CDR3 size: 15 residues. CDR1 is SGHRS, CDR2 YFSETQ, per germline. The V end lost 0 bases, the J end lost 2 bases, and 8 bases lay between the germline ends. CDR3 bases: TGCGCCAGCAGCTTGGTGGGGGGGACTAATGAAAAACTGTTTTTT. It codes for CASSLVGGTNEKLFF.

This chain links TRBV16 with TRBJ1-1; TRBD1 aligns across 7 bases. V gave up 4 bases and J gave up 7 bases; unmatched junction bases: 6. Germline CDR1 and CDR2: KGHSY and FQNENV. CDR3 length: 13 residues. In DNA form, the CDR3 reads TGTGCCAGCAGCCGTTCGACAGGGAGTGAAGCTTTCTTT. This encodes CASSRSTGSEAFF. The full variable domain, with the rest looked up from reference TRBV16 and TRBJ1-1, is GEEVAQTPKHLVRGEGQKAKLYCAPIKGHSYVFWYQQVLKNEFKFLISFQNENVFDETGMPKERFSAKCLPNSPCSLEIQATKLEDSAVYFCASSRSTGSEAFFGQGTRLTVV.

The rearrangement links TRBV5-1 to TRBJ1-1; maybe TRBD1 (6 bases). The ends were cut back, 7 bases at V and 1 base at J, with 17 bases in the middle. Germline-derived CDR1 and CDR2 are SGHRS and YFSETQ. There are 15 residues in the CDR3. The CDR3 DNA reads TGCGCCAGCCACGAACAGACAGGTTCGAACACTGAAGCTTTCTTT. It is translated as CASHEQTGSNTEAFF.

The CDR3 is CASSLPGTGPNEQFF. The CDR3 coding sequence is TGTGCCAGCAGCTTACCCGGGACAGGGCCTAATGAGCAGTTCTTC. The chain recombines TRBV7-9 with TRBJ2-1; 9 nucleotides match TRBD1. This CDR3 comprises 15 residues. Germline V CDR1 and CDR2: SEHNR, FQNEAQ (reference sequence). V shed 2 bases, J shed 7 bases, and the junction held 6 bases outside the gene matches.

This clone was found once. This chain's CDR3 is CASSLAYEQYF. The CDR3 DNA follows: TGTGCCAGCAGCCTAGCCTACGAGCAGTACTTC. The rearrangement joins TRBV5-5 to TRBJ2-7, with no clear D. With 4 bases removed from V and 2 bases from J, the gap between germline ends came to 4 bases. The CDR3 has 11 amino acids. CDR1 and CDR2 from the germline V gene are SGHKS and YYEKEE (reference sequence).

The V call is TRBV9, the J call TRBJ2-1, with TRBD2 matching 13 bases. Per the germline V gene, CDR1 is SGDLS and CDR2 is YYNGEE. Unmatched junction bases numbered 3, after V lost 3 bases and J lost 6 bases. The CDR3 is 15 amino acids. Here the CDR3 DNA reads TGTGCCAGCAGCGGACGACTAGCGGGGGGCAATGAGCAGTTCTTC. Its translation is CASSGRLAGGNEQFF.

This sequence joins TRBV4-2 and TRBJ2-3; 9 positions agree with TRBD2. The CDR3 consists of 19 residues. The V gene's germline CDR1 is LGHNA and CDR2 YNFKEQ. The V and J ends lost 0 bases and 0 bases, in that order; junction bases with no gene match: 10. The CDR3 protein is CASSQEGISGRGSTDTQYF. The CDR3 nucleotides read TGTGCCAGCAGCCAAGAAGGGATTAGCGGGAGAGGTAGCACAGATACGCAGTATTTT.

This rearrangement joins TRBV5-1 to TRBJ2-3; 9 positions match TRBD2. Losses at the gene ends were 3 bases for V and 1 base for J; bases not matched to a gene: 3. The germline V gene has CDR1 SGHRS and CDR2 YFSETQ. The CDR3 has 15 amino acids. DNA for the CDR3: TGCGCCAGCAGCTCAAGCGGGGGGCGCACAGATACGCAGTATTTT. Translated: CASSSSGGRTDTQYF.

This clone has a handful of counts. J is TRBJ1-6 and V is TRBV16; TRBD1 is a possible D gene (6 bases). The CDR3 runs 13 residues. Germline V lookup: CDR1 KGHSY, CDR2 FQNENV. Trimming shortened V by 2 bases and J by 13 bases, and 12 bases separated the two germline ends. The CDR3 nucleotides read TGTGCCAGCAGCCAAATCTCTGACAGGCCCCTCCACTTT. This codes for CASSQISDRPLHF.

The CDR3 DNA sequence: TGTGCCTGGAGTGTACAGCCGAACACTGAAGCTTTCTTT. Translated: CAWSVQPNTEAFF. The rearrangement uses TRBV30 and TRBJ1-1; D is undetermined. CDR3 length: 13 residues. CDR1 GTSNPN and CDR2 SVGIG come from the germline V gene (reference sequence). The V and J ends lost 0 bases and 1 base respectively, with 6 bases between them.

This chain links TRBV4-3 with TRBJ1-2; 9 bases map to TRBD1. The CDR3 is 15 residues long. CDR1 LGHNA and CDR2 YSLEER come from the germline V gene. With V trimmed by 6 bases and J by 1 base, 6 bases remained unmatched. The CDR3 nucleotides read TGCGCCAGCAGATATGGGACAGGGAATAACTATGGCTACACCTTC. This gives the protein CASRYGTGNNYGYTF.

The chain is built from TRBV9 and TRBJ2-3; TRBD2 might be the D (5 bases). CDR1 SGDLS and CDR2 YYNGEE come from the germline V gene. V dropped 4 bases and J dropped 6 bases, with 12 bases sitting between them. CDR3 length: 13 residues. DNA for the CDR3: TGTGCCAGCAGCCCCCTCCCGGGGGATACGCAGTATTTT. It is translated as CASSPLPGDTQYF.

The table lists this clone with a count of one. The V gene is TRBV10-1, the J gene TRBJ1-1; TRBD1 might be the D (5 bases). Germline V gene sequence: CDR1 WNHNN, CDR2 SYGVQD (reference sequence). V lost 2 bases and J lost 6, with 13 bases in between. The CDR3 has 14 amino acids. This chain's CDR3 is CASSEAGMKAEAFF. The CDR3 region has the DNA TGCGCCAGCAGTGAGGCAGGGATGAAGGCTGAAGCTTTCTTT.

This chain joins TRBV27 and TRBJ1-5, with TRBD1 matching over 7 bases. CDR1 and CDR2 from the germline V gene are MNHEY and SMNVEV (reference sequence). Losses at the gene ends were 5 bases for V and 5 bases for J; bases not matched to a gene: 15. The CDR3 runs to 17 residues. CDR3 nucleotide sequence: TGTGCCAGCAGTCCTTACCGATCACGGGACAGCTATCAGCCCCAGCATTTT. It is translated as CASSPYRSRDSYQPQHF.

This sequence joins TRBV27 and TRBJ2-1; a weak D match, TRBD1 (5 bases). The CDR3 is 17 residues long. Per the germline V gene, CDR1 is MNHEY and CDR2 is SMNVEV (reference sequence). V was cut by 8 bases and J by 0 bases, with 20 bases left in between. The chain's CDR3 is CASEDQGVQSSYNEQFF. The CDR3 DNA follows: TGTGCCAGCGAGGACCAGGGCGTTCAAAGCTCCTACAATGAGCAGTTCTTC.

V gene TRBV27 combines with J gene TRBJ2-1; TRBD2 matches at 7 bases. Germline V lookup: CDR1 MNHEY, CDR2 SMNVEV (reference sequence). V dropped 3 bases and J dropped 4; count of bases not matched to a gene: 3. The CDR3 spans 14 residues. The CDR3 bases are TGTGCCAGCAGTTTCACGGGGGGTTACAATGAGCAGTTCTTC. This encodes CASSFTGGYNEQFF.

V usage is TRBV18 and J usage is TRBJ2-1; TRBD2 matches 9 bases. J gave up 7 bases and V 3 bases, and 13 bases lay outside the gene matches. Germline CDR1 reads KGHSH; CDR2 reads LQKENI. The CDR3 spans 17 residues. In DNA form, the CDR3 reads TGTGCCAGCTCACCGCAGACCGGGACTAGCTGGGGTAATGAGCAGTTCTTC. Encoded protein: CASSPQTGTSWGNEQFF. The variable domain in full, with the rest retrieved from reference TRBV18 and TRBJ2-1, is NAGVMQNPRHLVRRRGQEARLRCSPMKGHSHVYWYRQLPEEGLKFMVYLQKENIIDESGMPKERFSAEFPKEGPSILRIQQVVRGDSAAYFCASSPQTGTSWGNEQFFGPGTRLTVL.

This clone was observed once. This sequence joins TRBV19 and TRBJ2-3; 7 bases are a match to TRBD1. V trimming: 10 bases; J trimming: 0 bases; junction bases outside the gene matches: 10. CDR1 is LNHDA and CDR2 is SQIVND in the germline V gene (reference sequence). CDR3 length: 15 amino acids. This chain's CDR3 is CATKRGRESTDTQYF. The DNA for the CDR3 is TGTGCCACCAAAAGGGGGCGCGAAAGCACAGATACGCAGTATTTT.

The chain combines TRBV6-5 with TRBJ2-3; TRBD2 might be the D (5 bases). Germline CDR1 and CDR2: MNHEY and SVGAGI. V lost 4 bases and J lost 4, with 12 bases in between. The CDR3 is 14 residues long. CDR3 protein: CASSSHPGADTQYF. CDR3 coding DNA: TGTGCCAGCAGTTCCCACCCCGGGGCAGATACGCAGTATTTT.

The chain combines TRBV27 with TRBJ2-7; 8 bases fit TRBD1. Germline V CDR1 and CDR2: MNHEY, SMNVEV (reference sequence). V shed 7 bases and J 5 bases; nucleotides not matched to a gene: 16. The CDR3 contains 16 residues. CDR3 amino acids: CASTTRGAGGSHEQYF. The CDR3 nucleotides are TGTGCCAGCACGACCCGGGGTGCAGGGGGCTCTCACGAGCAGTACTTC.

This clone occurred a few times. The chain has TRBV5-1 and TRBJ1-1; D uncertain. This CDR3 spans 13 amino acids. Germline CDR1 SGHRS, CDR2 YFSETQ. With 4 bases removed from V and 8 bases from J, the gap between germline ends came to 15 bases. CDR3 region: CASSPQVVGEAFF. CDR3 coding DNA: TGCGCCAGCAGCCCGCAGGTCGTGGGCGAAGCTTTCTTT.

The CDR3 loop is CASSLGEGEQYF. The CDR3 DNA sequence: TGCGCCAGCAGCTTAGGGGAGGGCGAGCAGTACTTC. J is TRBJ2-7 and V is TRBV5-1; 7 bases align to TRBD2. V gave up 2 bases and J gave up 6 bases; unmatched junction bases: 2. The germline gives CDR1 SGHRS, CDR2 YFSETQ. The CDR3 length is 12 residues.

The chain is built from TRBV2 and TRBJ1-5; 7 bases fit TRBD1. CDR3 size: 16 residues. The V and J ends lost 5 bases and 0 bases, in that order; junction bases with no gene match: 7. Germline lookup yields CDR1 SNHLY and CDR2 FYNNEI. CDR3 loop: CASSSGTDYSNQPQHF. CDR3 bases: TGTGCCAGCAGTTCCGGGACAGATTATAGCAATCAGCCCCAGCATTTT.

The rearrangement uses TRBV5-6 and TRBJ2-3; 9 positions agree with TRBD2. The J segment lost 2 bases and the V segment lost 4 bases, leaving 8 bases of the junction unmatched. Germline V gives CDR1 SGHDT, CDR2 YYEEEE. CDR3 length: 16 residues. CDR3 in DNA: TGTGCCAGCAGCCGACGACTAGCGGTTCACACAGATACGCAGTATTTT. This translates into CASSRRLAVHTDTQYF.

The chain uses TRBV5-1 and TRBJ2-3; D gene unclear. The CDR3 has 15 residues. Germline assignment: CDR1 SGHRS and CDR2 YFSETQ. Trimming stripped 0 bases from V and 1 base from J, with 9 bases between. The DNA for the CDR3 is TGCGCCAGCAGCTTGGGAATTGGAGGCACAGATACGCAGTATTTT. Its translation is CASSLGIGGTDTQYF.

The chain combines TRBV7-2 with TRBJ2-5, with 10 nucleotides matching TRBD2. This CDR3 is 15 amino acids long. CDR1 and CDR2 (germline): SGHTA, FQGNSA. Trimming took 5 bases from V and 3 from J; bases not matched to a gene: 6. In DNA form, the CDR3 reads TGTGCCAGCAGCCTACTCGGACTAGCGGAAGAGACCCAGTACTTC. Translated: CASSLLGLAEETQYF.

This CDR3 is CASAQGGNSPLHF. The CDR3 DNA sequence: TGTGCCAGTGCACAGGGGGGTAATTCACCCCTCCACTTT. This chain joins TRBV19 and TRBJ1-6, with 8 bases matching TRBD1. In germline, CDR1 is LNHDA, CDR2 SQIVND (reference sequence). The CDR3 sequence is 13 residues long. V lost 8 bases and J lost 6; bases outside the gene matches: 3. Complete variable domain (other parts from reference TRBV19 and TRBJ1-6): DGGITQSPKYLFRKEGQNVTLSCEQNLNHDAMYWYRQDPGQGLRLIYYSQIVNDFQKGDIAEGYSVSREKKESFPLTVTSAQKNPTAFYLCASAQGGNSPLHFGNGTRLTVT.

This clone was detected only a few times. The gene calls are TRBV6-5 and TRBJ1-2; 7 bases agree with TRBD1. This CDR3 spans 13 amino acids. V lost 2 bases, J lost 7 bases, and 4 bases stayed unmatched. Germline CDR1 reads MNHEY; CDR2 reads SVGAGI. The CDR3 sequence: CASSYGTDLGYTF. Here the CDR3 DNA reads TGTGCCAGCAGTTACGGGACAGACCTTGGCTACACCTTC.

Here the CDR3 reads CASSPHPRGTTTDTQYF. The CDR3 DNA is TGTGCCAGCAGCCCCCACCCTAGGGGGACGACCACAGATACGCAGTATTTT. The genes are TRBV7-6 and TRBJ2-3, with a possible D match to TRBD1 (6 bases). This CDR3 has 17 residues. Germline CDR1 and CDR2: SGHVS and FNYEAQ. Trimming stripped 5 bases from V and 2 bases from J, with 20 bases between.